This TCR beta chain was retrieved from a study of immune evolution from preneoplasia to lung adenocarcinoma. Overall study context: HLA loss of heterozygosity: roughly 6.6% AIS, about 15% MIA, about 35% ADC, none AAH.

Study findings and constraints: From normal lung to invasive adenocarcinoma, top clone frequencies appeared to decrease. Clonality was highest in normal lung, lower in later-stage lesions apparently.

Here immunoSEQ multiplex PCR was the method, and the copy in TCRdb shows in-frame clones only, minus some. This sample carries more than 4,000 clones, more than 75% of them seen once, and the ten largest clones take 5.5% to 8%. Notes on this clone: As yet, its antigen is unknown.

The CDR3 runs 12 residues. The germline CDR1 and CDR2 sequences are SGHAT and FQNNGV. V was shortened by 8 bases and J by 5 bases, with 13 bases between the two germline ends. This receptor was identified in a donor older than 65 with lung adenocarcinoma. The sample taken for sequencing was FFPE minimally invasive lung adenocarcinoma tissue. The chain recombines TRBV11-2 with TRBJ2-7; unclear D gene. The CDR3: CASGFLVHEQYF. For the CDR3, the DNA is TGTGCCAGCGGATTCTTGGTCCACGAGCAGTACTTC.